The sequence of this T cell receptor (beta chain) was determined in a study of cytomegalovirus exposure and HLA in healthy donors. Study observations and caveats: Later examination showed HLA-associated TCR beta chains had greater clonal expansion than equally common others. Researchers reportedly found TCR beta sequences accurately predicted most subjects' HLA-A and HLA-B alleles. Reportedly, cytomegalovirus status was diagnosed with high sensitivity and specificity.

V dropped 6 bases and J dropped 6; count of bases not matched to a gene: 5. CDR1 and CDR2 (germline): MNHEY, SMNVEV (reference sequence). This CDR3 spans 14 amino acids. As concerns this clone: Its matching antigen is unknown.

The PCR made use of 60 Vbeta and 13 Jbeta primers. Produced via immunoSEQ multiplex PCR; TCRdb's table is partial and in-frame only. The sample data list 150,000 to 200,000 clones. What was sequenced was PBMCs. This clonotype was obtained from a man aged 30-40 years in good health and CMV-seronegative. V and J are TRBV27 and TRBJ2-7, with TRBD2 matching over 13 bases. DNA of the CDR3: TGTGCCAGCAGAACTAGCGGGGGGGCTCGCGAGCAGTACTTC. This encodes CASRTSGGAREQYF.